The entry below gives a single T cell receptor beta chain sequence along with its context. Authors' data handling: Estimation of nucleated cell counts relied on the amplification of reference gene primers. Only in-frame clones appear in the TCRdb table, and some are missing; sequencing was by immunoSEQ multiplex PCR. V and J calls and clone size follow that table, whereas D and trimming were derived from the DNA. The sample has under 250,000 clones, around four fifths seen once. The sample comes from a study of blood T cell repertoires in COVID-19. At the level of the study: Acute-phase and convalescent COVID-19 samples originated in the United States, Italy and Spain. PBMCs, B-cell-depleted T cells, or T cells provided the cDNA or gDNA that made up the material.

V gave up 0 bases and J gave up 0 bases, with 10 bases separating them. In germline, CDR1 is SGDLS, CDR2 YYNGEE. The CDR3 is 16 amino acids. The clonotype comes from a woman in her sixties or seventies with active or convalescent COVID-19. V usage is TRBV9 and J usage is TRBJ1-3; D is ambiguous. The sequenced sample was peripheral blood. The CDR3 DNA follows: TGTGCCAGCAGCGTAGGCGAGCGCCACTCTGGAAACACCATATATTTT. Translating it yields CASSVGERHSGNTIYF.